This T cell receptor (beta chain) was sequenced for a study of shared T cell receptors in the human thymus. Libraries were prepared by immunoSEQ multiplex PCR; TCRdb keeps only in-frame clonotypes and omits some of them. In the table there are around 730,000 clones, 70% to 90% of which are singletons. The V gene lost 6 bases and the J gene lost 4 bases, with 9 bases spanning the gap. Per germline, CDR1 MNHEY and CDR2 SVGAGI. The CDR3 loop spans 12 amino acids. These records were also assigned to another study, of human thymus T cells. That paper notes: Related work found strong thymic repertoire overlap between unrelated individuals.

The sample taken for sequencing was thymocytes. V gene TRBV6-5 combines with J gene TRBJ1-2; unclear D gene. The receptor's source is a girl under three years old with a congenital heart defect. The CDR3 DNA reads TGTGCCAGCAGCCCCGGGATCTATGGCTACACCTTC. Translating gives CASSPGIYGYTF.